The 15 T cell receptor beta chains listed next were all sequenced from one sample in a study of blood T cells in healthy people across ages. A second PCR of about 6 to 12 cycles used a sample-barcoded 5' primer and a J-beta primer mix. One entry per CDR3 protein, called by TCRdb with MiXCR from the 5' RACE reads. The table has over a million distinct CDR3 sequences, about 25% seen once. These sequences were also reported in another study, on T cells of mothers and their children.

The sequenced sample consisted of blood. These TCRs come from a girl aged 2 to 9 in good health.

The chain combines TRBV11-2 with TRBJ1-1; D ambiguous. Germline-derived CDR1 and CDR2 are SGHAT and FQNNGV. Trimming removed 3 bases from V and 4 bases from J, with 18 bases in between. The CDR3 has 16 residues. CDR3 sequence reads: CASSFWTKTGSTEAFF. In nucleotides, the CDR3 is TGTGCCAGCAGCTTTTGGACCAAAACGGGGAGCACTGAAGCTTTCTTT.

This clonotype was recorded a few times. The genes are TRBV7-9 and TRBJ2-5; no clear D. The CDR3 contains 16 residues. The ends were cut back, 2 bases at V and 0 bases at J, with 13 bases in the middle. The V gene's germline CDR1 is SEHNR and CDR2 FQNEAQ (reference sequence). CDR3 protein: CASSLPSSADQETQYF. The CDR3 DNA sequence: TGTGCCAGCAGCTTACCTTCCTCCGCAGACCAAGAGACCCAGTACTTC.

This clonotype was seen a few times. The V gene is TRBV5-1, the J gene TRBJ2-1, with no clear D. The CDR3 is made up of 14 amino acids. The germline CDR1 and CDR2 sequences are SGHRS and YFSETQ. Trimming stripped 1 base from V and 3 bases from J, with 8 bases between. The CDR3 nucleotides read TGCGCCAGCAGCTTGTCTGACCACTACAATGAGCAGTTCTTC. Protein: CASSLSDHYNEQFF.

In this sample, this clonotype turned up many times. The V and J genes are TRBV18 and TRBJ2-7; D not certain. This CDR3 region has 11 residues. The V end was cut by 8 bases, the J end by 3 bases, with 8 bases between. Germline CDR1 is KGHSH and CDR2 is LQKENI. CDR3 sequence: CASSPNYEQYF. CDR3 DNA sequence: TGTGCCAGCAGCCCGAACTACGAGCAGTACTTC.

Here the CDR3 reads CSVVQAYAADTQYF. DNA for the CDR3: TGCAGCGTTGTCCAGGCCTACGCAGCAGATACGCAGTATTTT. This chain links TRBV29-1 with TRBJ2-3, with D unclear. Germline CDR1 and CDR2: SQVTM and ANQGSEA. Trimming stripped 4 bases from V and 4 bases from J, with 15 bases between. The CDR3 runs 14 residues.

V gene TRBV7-9 combines with J gene TRBJ2-6, with D uncertain. Per germline, CDR1 SEHNR and CDR2 FQNEAQ (reference sequence). V lost 4 bases and J 0 bases, leaving 7 bases between the germline ends. This CDR3 is built from 15 residues. Here the CDR3 reads CASSSHRSGANVLTF. The CDR3 region has the DNA TGTGCCAGCAGCTCACACCGCTCTGGGGCCAACGTCCTGACTTTC.

The V and J genes are TRBV6-5 and TRBJ2-5, with D tentatively TRBD2 (7 bases). The closer fit of TRBJ2-7 to the DNA end suggests the J call may be wrong. The CDR3 totals 14 residues. Germline loops: CDR1 MNHEY, CDR2 SVGAGI. CDR3 region: CASRKGEGGYEQYF. The CDR3 region has the DNA TGTGCCAGCAGGAAGGGGGAGGGAGGTTACGAGCAGTACTTC.

The chain combines TRBV12-5 with TRBJ2-7; TRBD1 matches at 11 bases. This CDR3 region has 16 residues. Looked up from germline, CDR1 is LGHNT and CDR2 is FRNRAP. Unmatched junction bases numbered 9, after V lost 5 bases and J lost 3 bases. The CDR3 sequence is CASGPNTGTGGYEQYF. The DNA for the CDR3 is TGTGCTAGTGGTCCGAATACCGGGACAGGGGGCTACGAGCAGTACTTC. Full variable domain (missing parts from reference TRBV12-5 and TRBJ2-7): DARVTQTPRHKVTEMGQEVTMRCQPILGHNTVFWYRQTMMQGLELLAYFRNRAPLDDSGMPKDRFSAEMPDATLATLKIQPSEPRDSAVYFCASGPNTGTGGYEQYFGPGTRLTVT.

In this sample, this clonotype turned up a few times. The chain employs TRBV6-6 and TRBJ2-3, with 11 bases identical to TRBD2. V dropped 0 bases and J dropped 5; count of bases not matched to a gene: 4. The CDR3 has 16 amino acids. Germline V CDR1 and CDR2: MNHNY, SVGAGI (reference sequence). CDR3 protein: CASSYSPLAGGDTQYF. The CDR3 nucleotides read TGTGCCAGCAGTTACTCGCCCCTAGCGGGAGGAGATACGCAGTATTTT.

This clonotype was found a few times. In DNA, the CDR3 is TGTGCCAGCAGTGATCCTAGGAAAGAGACCCAGTACTTC. It codes for CASSDPRKETQYF. The rearrangement joins TRBV2 to TRBJ2-5; D remains ambiguous. The CDR3 has 13 amino acids. Germline V lookup: CDR1 SNHLY, CDR2 FYNNEI. V was shortened by 3 bases and J by 3 bases, with 8 bases between the two germline ends.

This clonotype showed up just a few times. This chain links TRBV20-1 with TRBJ2-1, with 7 bases fitting TRBD2. Matching the DNA end better, TRBJ2-5 makes the J call doubtful. Germline V gene data show CDR1 as DFQATT and CDR2 as SNEGSKA (reference sequence). This CDR3 region has 15 residues. CDR3 in DNA: TGCAGTGCAAGCCGGGACTACAACACAAAAGAGACCCAGTACTTC. Protein: CSASRDYNTKETQYF.

The chain has TRBV10-3 and TRBJ2-2, with 7 nucleotides matching TRBD2. Germline trimming cut 6 bases from V and 4 bases from J; bases unmatched to any gene: 8. Germline values: CDR1 ENHRY, CDR2 SYGVKD. The CDR3 length is 15 residues. In nucleotides, the CDR3 is TGTGCCATCAGCCTCGTTCAGCGGGGCACCGGGGAGCTGTTTTTT. Translating it yields CAISLVQRGTGELFF.

The chain combines TRBV12-3 or TRBV12-4 with TRBJ1-2; 7 bases align to TRBD1. V shed 10 bases, J shed 6 bases, and the junction held 20 bases outside the gene matches. The CDR3 consists of 16 residues. Here the CDR3 reads CANSNGEDREMNGYTF. CDR3 nucleotide sequence: TGTGCCAATAGTAACGGGGAAGACAGGGAGATGAATGGCTACACCTTC.

This clonotype was counted between two and nine times. The chain uses TRBV29-1 and TRBJ2-7, with a possible D match to TRBD2 (6 bases). The germline V gene encodes CDR1 SQVTM and CDR2 ANQGSEA. The CDR3 spans 14 residues. V gave up 5 bases and J gave up 6 bases, with 20 bases separating them. DNA of the CDR3: TGCAGCGTTTTCGGGGGAGGTCTAAATGGCGAGCAGTACTTC. This encodes CSVFGGGLNGEQYF.

This clonotype was counted between two and nine times. The rearrangement links TRBV4-3 to TRBJ2-5, with 9 positions matching TRBD2. CDR1 LGHNA and CDR2 YSLEER come from the germline V gene. V lost 0 bases, J lost 6 bases, and 17 bases stayed unmatched. CDR3 length equals 19 residues. CDR3 in amino acids: CASSQDRGGSGGSRQTQYF. CDR3 DNA sequence: TGCGCCAGCAGCCAAGATCGTGGAGGCAGCGGGGGGTCCCGGCAGACCCAGTACTTC.